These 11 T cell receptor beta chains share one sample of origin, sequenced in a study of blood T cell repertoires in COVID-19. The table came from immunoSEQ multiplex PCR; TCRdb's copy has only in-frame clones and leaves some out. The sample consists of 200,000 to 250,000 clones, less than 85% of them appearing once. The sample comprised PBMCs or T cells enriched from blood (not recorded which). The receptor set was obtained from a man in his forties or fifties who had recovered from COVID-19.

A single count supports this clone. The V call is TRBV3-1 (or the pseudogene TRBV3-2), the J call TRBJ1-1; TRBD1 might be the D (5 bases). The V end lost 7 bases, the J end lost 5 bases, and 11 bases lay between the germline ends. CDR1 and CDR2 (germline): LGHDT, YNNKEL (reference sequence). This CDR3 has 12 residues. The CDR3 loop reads CASNSGHTEAFF. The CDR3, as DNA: TGTGCCAGCAACTCAGGACATACTGAAGCTTTCTTT.

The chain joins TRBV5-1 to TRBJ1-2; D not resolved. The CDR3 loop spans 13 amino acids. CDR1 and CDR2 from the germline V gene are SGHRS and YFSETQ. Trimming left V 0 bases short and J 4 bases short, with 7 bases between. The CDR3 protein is CASSLDGVYGYTF. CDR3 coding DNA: TGCGCCAGCAGCTTGGACGGGGTCTATGGCTACACCTTC.

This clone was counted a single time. The CDR3 protein is CSVRHVNTEAFF. As DNA, the CDR3 is TGCAGCGTCCGACACGTAAACACTGAAGCTTTCTTT. V gene TRBV29-1 combines with J gene TRBJ1-1; no clear D gene. The CDR3 is 12 amino acids. Germline-derived CDR1 and CDR2 are SQVTM and ANQGSEA. Trimming stripped 6 bases from V and 2 bases from J, with 10 bases between.

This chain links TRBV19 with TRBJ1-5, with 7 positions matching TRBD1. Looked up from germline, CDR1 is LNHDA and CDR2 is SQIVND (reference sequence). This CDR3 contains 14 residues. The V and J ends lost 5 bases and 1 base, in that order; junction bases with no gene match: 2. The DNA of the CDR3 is TGTGCCAGTAGTGTGGGACAGAGCAATCAGCCCCAGCATTTT. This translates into CASSVGQSNQPQHF.

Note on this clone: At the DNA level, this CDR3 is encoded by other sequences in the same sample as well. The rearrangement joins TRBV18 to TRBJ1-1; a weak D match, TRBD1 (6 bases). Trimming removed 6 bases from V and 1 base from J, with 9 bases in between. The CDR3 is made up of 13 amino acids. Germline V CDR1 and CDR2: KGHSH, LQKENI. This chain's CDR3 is CASSPGQNTEAFF. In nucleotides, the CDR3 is TGTGCCAGCTCGCCGGGACAGAACACTGAAGCTTTCTTT. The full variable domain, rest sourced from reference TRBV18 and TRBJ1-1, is NAGVMQNPRHLVRRRGQEARLRCSPMKGHSHVYWYRQLPEEGLKFMVYLQKENIIDESGMPKERFSAEFPKEGPSILRIQQVVRGDSAAYFCASSPGQNTEAFFGQGTRLTVV.

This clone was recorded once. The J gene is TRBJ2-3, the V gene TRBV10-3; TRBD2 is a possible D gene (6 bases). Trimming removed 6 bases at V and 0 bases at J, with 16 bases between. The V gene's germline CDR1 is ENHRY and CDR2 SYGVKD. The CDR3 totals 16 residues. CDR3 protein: CAIRRTNSLSTDTQYF. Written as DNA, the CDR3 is TGTGCCATCAGACGGACTAACTCATTGAGCACAGATACGCAGTATTTT.

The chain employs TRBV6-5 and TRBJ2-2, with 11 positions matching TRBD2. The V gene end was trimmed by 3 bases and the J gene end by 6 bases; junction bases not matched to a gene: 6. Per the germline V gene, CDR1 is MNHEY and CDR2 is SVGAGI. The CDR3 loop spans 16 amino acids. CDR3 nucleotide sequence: TGTGCCAGCAGTTATCTTAGCGGGAGGGCCCCCGGGGAGCTGTTTTTT. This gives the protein CASSYLSGRAPGELFF.

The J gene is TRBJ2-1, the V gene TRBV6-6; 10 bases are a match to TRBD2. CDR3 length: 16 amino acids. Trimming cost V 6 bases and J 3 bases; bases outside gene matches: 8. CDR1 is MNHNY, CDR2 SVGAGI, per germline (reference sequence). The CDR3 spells CASRTLTSGNYNEQFF. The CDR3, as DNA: TGTGCCAGCAGAACTCTAACTAGCGGGAACTACAATGAGCAGTTCTTC.

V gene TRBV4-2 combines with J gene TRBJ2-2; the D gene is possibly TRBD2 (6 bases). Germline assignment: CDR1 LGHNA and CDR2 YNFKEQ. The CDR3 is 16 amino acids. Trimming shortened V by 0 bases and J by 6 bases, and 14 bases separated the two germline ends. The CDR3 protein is CASSQDTTSSAGELFF. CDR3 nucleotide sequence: TGTGCCAGCAGCCAAGATACGACTAGTTCGGCCGGGGAGCTGTTTTTT.

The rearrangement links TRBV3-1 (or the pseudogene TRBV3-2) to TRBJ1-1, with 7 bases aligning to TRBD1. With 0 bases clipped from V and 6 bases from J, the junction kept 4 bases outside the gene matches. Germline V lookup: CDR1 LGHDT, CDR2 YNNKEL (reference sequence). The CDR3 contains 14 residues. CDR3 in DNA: TGTGCCAGCAGCCAAGAGGGGCAGGGGGCTGAAGCTTTCTTT. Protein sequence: CASSQEGQGAEAFF.

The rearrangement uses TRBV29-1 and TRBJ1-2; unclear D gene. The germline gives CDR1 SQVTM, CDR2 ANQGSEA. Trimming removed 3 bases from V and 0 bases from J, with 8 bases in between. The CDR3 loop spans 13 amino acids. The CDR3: CSVDTGTNYGYTF. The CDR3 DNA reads TGCAGCGTTGACACCGGGACTAACTATGGCTACACCTTC. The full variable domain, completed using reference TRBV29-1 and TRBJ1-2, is SAVISQKPSRDICQRGTSLTIQCQVDSQVTMMFWYRQQPGQSLTLIATANQGSEATYESGFVIDKFPISRPNLTFSTLTVSNMSPEDSSIYLCSVDTGTNYGYTFGSGTRLTVV.